One and the same sample provided the 10 T cell receptor beta chains below, sequenced in a study of blood T cell repertoires in COVID-19. Generated by immunoSEQ multiplex PCR, the TCRdb table keeps only in-frame clones and is missing some. Altogether under 200,000 clones are present, approximately 80% being singletons, with the ten largest covering about 10%. Source material: peripheral blood. The receptors stem from a woman over 75 with active or convalescent COVID-19.

This rearrangement joins TRBV7-9 to TRBJ2-7; D perhaps matches TRBD2 (6 bases). Trimming shortened V by 6 bases and J by 2 bases, and 17 bases separated the two germline ends. Germline V gene lookup returns CDR1 SEHNR and CDR2 FQNEAQ (reference sequence). The CDR3 runs to 15 residues. The CDR3 nucleotides are TGTGCCAGCAGGGAGGGGTCAGGTCCCCCCTACGAGCAGTACTTC. Protein sequence: CASREGSGPPYEQYF.

The chain joins TRBV5-4 to TRBJ1-1; D perhaps matches TRBD1 (5 bases). V was pared by 3 bases and J by 1 base, with 10 bases between. CDR3 length equals 14 residues. CDR1 SGHNT and CDR2 YYREEE come from the germline V gene (reference sequence). CDR3 amino acids: CASSSGLRNTEAFF. The CDR3 bases are TGTGCCAGCAGCTCGGGACTTAGGAACACTGAAGCTTTCTTT.

In its sample, this clone was seen many times. This rearrangement joins TRBV30 to TRBJ1-1; TRBD1 is a possible D gene (6 bases). Germline CDR1 reads GTSNPN; CDR2 reads SVGIG (reference sequence). The CDR3 length is 12 residues. V lost 4 bases and J lost 6, with 12 bases in between. DNA of the CDR3: TGTGCCTGGACGGCCGGGGGGCCTGAAGCTTTCTTT. This gives the protein CAWTAGGPEAFF. The full variable domain, in which reference TRBV30 and TRBJ1-1 provide the parts outside the CDR3, is SQTIHQWPATLVQPVGSPLSLECTVEGTSNPNLYWYRQAAGRGLQLLFYSVGIGQISSEVPQNLSASRPQDRQFILSSKKLLLSDSGFYLCAWTAGGPEAFFGQGTRLTVV.

The table lists this clone with a count of one. V gene TRBV11-1 combines with J gene TRBJ1-2; 12 bases match TRBD1. CDR1 SGHAT and CDR2 FQDESV come from the germline V gene (reference sequence). The CDR3 runs 15 residues. J gave up 6 bases and V 5 bases, and 7 bases lay outside the gene matches. In DNA form, the CDR3 reads TGTGCCAGCAGCGCCCGGGACAGGGGGCTTCATGGCTACACCTTC. Translation gives CASSARDRGLHGYTF.

The chain carries TRBV27 and TRBJ2-1; D may be TRBD2 (6 bases). Germline V lookup: CDR1 MNHEY, CDR2 SMNVEV (reference sequence). This CDR3 has 13 residues. The ends were cut back, 6 bases at V and 6 bases at J, with 12 bases in the middle. This CDR3 is CASRPSGGNEQFF. For the CDR3, the DNA is TGTGCCAGCAGGCCATCCGGGGGCAATGAGCAGTTCTTC.

The chain has TRBV7-2 and TRBJ1-5; TRBD1 aligns across 7 bases. From germline, CDR1 is SGHTA and CDR2 FQGNSA. V trimming: 2 bases; J trimming: 4 bases; junction bases outside the gene matches: 5. This CDR3 region has 15 residues. The CDR3 here is CASSLSGQTNQPQHF. In nucleotides, the CDR3 is TGTGCCAGCAGCTTATCGGGACAGACTAATCAGCCCCAGCATTTT.

The gene calls are TRBV7-2 and TRBJ1-2, with TRBD1 matching 10 bases. The CDR3 runs to 14 residues. CDR1 is SGHTA and CDR2 is FQGNSA in the germline V gene. J was trimmed by 4 bases and V by 5 bases; bases with no gene match: 4. CDR3 nucleotide sequence: TGTGCCAGCAGCCGGGACAGGGGATCCTATGGCTACACCTTC. It specifies CASSRDRGSYGYTF.

The chain joins TRBV6-4 to TRBJ2-3; TRBD2 aligns across 12 bases. This CDR3 contains 16 residues. Trimming took 4 bases from V and 3 from J; bases not matched to a gene: 5. Germline assignment: CDR1 MRHNA and CDR2 SNTAGT. The CDR3 here is CASSANGLAGTDTQYF. The CDR3 DNA is TGTGCCAGCAGTGCTAACGGACTAGCGGGAACAGATACGCAGTATTTT.

This clone was seen just once. In DNA, the CDR3 is TGTGCCAGTAGTTCAGGACAGGGCGCTCAGCCCCAGCATTTT. It translates to CASSSGQGAQPQHF. V and J are TRBV19 and TRBJ1-5, with 8 positions matching TRBD1. The CDR3 totals 14 residues. Trimming cost V 5 bases and J 6 bases; bases outside gene matches: 6. Germline CDR1 is LNHDA and CDR2 is SQIVND (reference sequence).

This rearrangement joins TRBV18 to TRBJ2-7; 9 positions agree with TRBD1. There are 15 residues in the CDR3. Germline values: CDR1 KGHSH, CDR2 LQKENI. J lost 4 bases, V lost 4 bases, and 8 bases had no gene match. The CDR3 nucleotides are TGTGCCAGCTCACTTCCCGGGACAGGGACTTACGAGCAGTACTTC. It is translated as CASSLPGTGTYEQYF.